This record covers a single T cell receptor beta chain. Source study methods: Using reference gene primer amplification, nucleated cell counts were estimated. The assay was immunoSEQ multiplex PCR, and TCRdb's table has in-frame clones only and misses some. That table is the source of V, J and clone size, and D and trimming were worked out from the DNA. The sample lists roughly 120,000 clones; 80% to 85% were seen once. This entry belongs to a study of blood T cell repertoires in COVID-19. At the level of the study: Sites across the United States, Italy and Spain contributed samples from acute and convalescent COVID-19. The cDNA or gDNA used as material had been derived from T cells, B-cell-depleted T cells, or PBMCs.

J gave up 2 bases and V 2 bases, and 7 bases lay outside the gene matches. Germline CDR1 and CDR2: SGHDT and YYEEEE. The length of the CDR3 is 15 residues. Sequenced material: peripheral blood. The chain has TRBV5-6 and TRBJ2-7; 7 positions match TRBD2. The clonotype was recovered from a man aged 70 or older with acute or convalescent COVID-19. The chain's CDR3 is CASSFGGRAAYEQYF. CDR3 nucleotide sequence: TGTGCCAGCAGCTTTGGCGGGAGAGCCGCCTACGAGCAGTACTTC.